The 18 T cell receptor beta chains below were found in one sample sequenced in a study of T cell repertoires in cytomegalovirus infection. Each CDR3 protein is one row after TCRdb ran MiXCR on the reads. The table has roughly 140,000 distinct CDR3 sequences, around a quarter seen once. The sample comprised PBMCs. These receptor sequences come from a human donor in good health (CMV status not recorded). Some clones in this sample may be carry-over from other donors' samples.

This clonotype was seen more than once but under ten times. DNA for the CDR3: TGTGCCAGCAGTTTGTTGGGAGGCTATAATTCACCCCTCCACTTT. Its translation: CASSLLGGYNSPLHF. The chain combines TRBV28 with TRBJ1-6; no definite D call. Germline-derived CDR1 and CDR2 are MDHEN and SYDVKM. The CDR3 is made up of 15 amino acids. V lost 3 bases and J 3 bases, leaving 9 bases between the germline ends.

The chain employs TRBV19 and TRBJ1-3, with D unclear. This CDR3 comprises 13 residues. V was clipped by 6 bases and J by 2 bases, with 8 bases between them. In germline, CDR1 is LNHDA, CDR2 SQIVND (reference sequence). The CDR3 DNA sequence: TGTGCCAGTAGCGGGGAACCTGGAAACACCATATATTTT. Its protein is CASSGEPGNTIYF.

The gene calls are TRBV2 and TRBJ2-7; possible D gene TRBD1, 5 bases. Trimming removed 3 bases at V and 4 bases at J, with 13 bases between. The CDR3 length is 14 residues. Germline V gene data show CDR1 as SNHLY and CDR2 as FYNNEI. The CDR3 DNA follows: TGTGCCAGCAGTGATTTGGGGCTGCTTTACGAGCAGTACTTC. Its protein product is CASSDLGLLYEQYF.

This clonotype was recorded at least ten times. The J gene is TRBJ2-1, the V gene TRBV7-2; perhaps TRBD1 as D (6 bases). Trimming cost V 5 bases and J 0 bases, with 14 bases left between them. Germline CDR1 reads SGHTA; CDR2 reads FQGNSA. This CDR3 has 16 residues. In DNA form, the CDR3 reads TGTGCCAGCAGCGCTCCGGGACACAGCTCCTACAATGAGCAGTTCTTC. This codes for CASSAPGHSSYNEQFF.

J is TRBJ1-2 and V is TRBV7-6; D gene ambiguous. Between the trimmed V and J ends, which lost 5 bases and 5 bases, there was a span of 12 bases. CDR3 size: 13 residues. The germline CDR1 and CDR2 sequences are SGHVS and FNYEAQ. The DNA for the CDR3 is TGTGCCAGCAGCCAGACCGACTCATATGGCTACACCTTC. This translates into CASSQTDSYGYTF.

The chain carries TRBV7-2 and TRBJ2-7; TRBD2 aligns across 16 bases. Trimming cost V 5 bases and J 9 bases; bases outside gene matches: 7. This CDR3 is built from 15 residues. Germline V gene sequence: CDR1 SGHTA, CDR2 FQGNSA. Written as DNA, the CDR3 is TGTGCCAGCAGCCCAGGGACTAGCGGGAGGGAGGGGCAGTACTTC. Amino acid sequence: CASSPGTSGREGQYF. The whole variable domain, filled in from reference TRBV7-2 and TRBJ2-7, reads GAGVSQSPSNKVTEKGKDVELRCDPISGHTALYWYRQSLGQGLEFLIYFQGNSAPDKSGLPSDRFSAERTGGSVSTLTIQRTQQEDSAVYLCASSPGTSGREGQYFGPGTRLTVT.

This clonotype was seen a handful of times. The chain recombines TRBV19 with TRBJ2-2, with 7 bases identical to TRBD1. The CDR3 is 15 residues long. Trimming at V came to 3 bases and at J to 6 bases, leaving 7 bases not matched to a gene. Germline assignment: CDR1 LNHDA and CDR2 SQIVND (reference sequence). The CDR3 sequence is CASSMRTGSAGELFF. The CDR3 DNA reads TGTGCCAGTAGTATGAGGACAGGCTCCGCCGGGGAGCTGTTTTTT. Based on the CDR3 plus reference TRBV19 and TRBJ2-2, the full variable domain is DGGITQSPKYLFRKEGQNVTLSCEQNLNHDAMYWYRQDPGQGLRLIYYSQIVNDFQKGDIAEGYSVSREKKESFPLTVTSAQKNPTAFYLCASSMRTGSAGELFFGEGSRLTVL.

CDR3 DNA: TGTGCCAGCCTTGGGACAGATACGCAGTATTTT. This codes for CASLGTDTQYF. The genes are TRBV12-3 or TRBV12-4 and TRBJ2-3; D remains ambiguous. V was shortened by 8 bases and J by 3 bases, with 6 bases between the two germline ends. The CDR3 is 11 residues long.

This clonotype was detected a few times. This rearrangement joins TRBV29-1 to TRBJ2-3; a possible D gene is TRBD2 (6 bases). The germline CDR1 and CDR2 sequences are SQVTM and ANQGSEA. CDR3 size: 16 residues. V was cut by 3 bases and J by 4 bases, with 20 bases left in between. The CDR3 sequence is CSVDWGGRERSDTQYF. The CDR3 DNA is TGCAGCGTTGATTGGGGCGGACGGGAGAGGTCAGATACGCAGTATTTT.

V is TRBV28 and J is TRBJ2-7; 14 nucleotides align to TRBD2. Germline-derived CDR1 and CDR2 are MDHEN and SYDVKM. J lost 5 bases, V lost 5 bases, and 8 bases had no gene match. This CDR3 contains 16 residues. The CDR3 loop reads CASSPQTSGGAHEQYF. CDR3 nucleotides: TGTGCCAGCAGTCCCCAGACTAGCGGGGGGGCCCACGAGCAGTACTTC.

This clonotype was seen only once. The chain uses TRBV28 and TRBJ2-7; D gene unclear. Germline V gene data show CDR1 as MDHEN and CDR2 as SYDVKM. The CDR3 consists of 17 residues. V lost 6 bases to trimming and J lost 1 base, with 22 bases between them. CDR3 in amino acids: CASSLPAGPSISYEQYF. CDR3 DNA sequence: TGTGCCAGCAGCCTCCCCGCAGGACCGAGCATTTCCTACGAGCAGTACTTC.

V usage is TRBV20-1 and J usage is TRBJ1-2; D is uncertain. With 5 bases removed from V and 4 bases from J, the gap between germline ends came to 5 bases. Germline CDR1 reads DFQATT; CDR2 reads SNEGSKA (reference sequence). The CDR3 totals 10 residues. Here the CDR3 DNA reads TGCAGTGCTTTCATCTATGGCTACACCTTC. It translates to CSAFIYGYTF.

The chain is built from TRBV19 and TRBJ2-1, with D perhaps matching TRBD2 (5 bases). V was cut by 4 bases and J by 6 bases, with 13 bases left in between. Germline CDR1 reads LNHDA; CDR2 reads SQIVND (reference sequence). The CDR3 loop spans 14 amino acids. CDR3 sequence: CASSKRGSLNEQFF. CDR3 coding DNA: TGTGCCAGTAGTAAACGAGGGTCGCTCAATGAGCAGTTCTTC.

This clonotype has ten or more counts. The V gene is TRBV7-2, the J gene TRBJ2-2, with D perhaps matching TRBD2 (5 bases). Germline lookup yields CDR1 SGHTA and CDR2 FQGNSA. The length of the CDR3 is 12 residues. V was trimmed by 3 bases and J by 9 bases, leaving 8 bases between them. CDR3 nucleotide sequence: TGTGCCAGCAGCTTCGGGAACCGGGAGCTGTTTTTT. Protein sequence: CASSFGNRELFF.

This clonotype was observed a handful of times. V and J are TRBV18 and TRBJ2-5; tentative D call: TRBD2 (5 bases). The germline CDR1 and CDR2 sequences are KGHSH and LQKENI. This CDR3 is 13 amino acids long. Between the trimmed V and J ends, which lost 0 bases and 3 bases, there was a span of 5 bases. The chain's CDR3 is CASSPPREETQYF. The CDR3 DNA sequence: TGTGCCAGCTCACCACCGAGGGAAGAGACCCAGTACTTC. Together with reference TRBV18 and TRBJ2-5, the CDR3 gives the full variable domain: NAGVMQNPRHLVRRRGQEARLRCSPMKGHSHVYWYRQLPEEGLKFMVYLQKENIIDESGMPKERFSAEFPKEGPSILRIQQVVRGDSAAYFCASSPPREETQYFGPGTRLLVL.

This clonotype was detected a few times. This chain uses TRBV5-5 with TRBJ1-6, with 9 bases lining up with TRBD1. CDR3 length: 15 residues. Trimming cost V 4 bases and J 10 bases; bases outside gene matches: 9. Per the germline V gene, CDR1 is SGHKS and CDR2 is YYEKEE (reference sequence). The CDR3 here is CASSPEGTGKSPLHF. Written as DNA, the CDR3 is TGTGCCAGCAGCCCGGAGGGGACAGGGAAGTCACCCCTCCACTTT.

The genes are TRBV4-2 and TRBJ1-1, with 11 bases matching TRBD1. There are 17 residues in the CDR3. V gave up 5 bases and J gave up 5 bases; unmatched junction bases: 13. The germline CDR1 and CDR2 sequences are LGHNA and YNFKEQ. The CDR3 here is CASSTGQGAIVRTEAFF. The DNA for the CDR3 is TGTGCCAGCAGCACCGGACAGGGGGCGATCGTTCGGACTGAAGCTTTCTTT.

Only a few counts were recorded for this clonotype. V usage is TRBV5-5 and J usage is TRBJ2-1; unclear D gene. CDR3 length equals 13 residues. Germline CDR1 and CDR2: SGHKS and YYEKEE (reference sequence). Between the trimmed V and J ends, which lost 3 bases and 2 bases, there was a span of 6 bases. The CDR3 nucleotides read TGTGCCAGCAGCTCCCCCCCCTACAATGAGCAGTTCTTC. As protein: CASSSPPYNEQFF.